This T cell receptor beta chain was identified in a study of blood T cell repertoires in COVID-19. Looking at the study overall: Spain, Italy and the United States supplied samples that represented acute and convalescent COVID-19.

Repertoires were generated with immunoSEQ multiplex PCR, while TCRdb's copy carries only in-frame clones and drops some. The sample carries fewer than 200,000 clones, 80% to 90% recorded once. Germline V gene sequence: CDR1 SGHDT, CDR2 YYEEEE. Trimming took off 4 bases at V and 1 base at J, with 8 bases between the two ends. The CDR3 extends over 13 amino acids. Patients in Seattle were enrolled during active infection, then followed longitudinally. The sequence was collected from a woman at least 80 years old with COVID-19, enrolled during active disease. The chain couples TRBV5-6 to TRBJ1-2, with D perhaps TRBD1 (6 bases). Sequenced input: peripheral blood. CDR3 sequence reads: CASSVDSNYGYTF. In nucleotides, the CDR3 is TGTGCCAGCAGCGTGGACAGTAACTATGGCTACACCTTC.